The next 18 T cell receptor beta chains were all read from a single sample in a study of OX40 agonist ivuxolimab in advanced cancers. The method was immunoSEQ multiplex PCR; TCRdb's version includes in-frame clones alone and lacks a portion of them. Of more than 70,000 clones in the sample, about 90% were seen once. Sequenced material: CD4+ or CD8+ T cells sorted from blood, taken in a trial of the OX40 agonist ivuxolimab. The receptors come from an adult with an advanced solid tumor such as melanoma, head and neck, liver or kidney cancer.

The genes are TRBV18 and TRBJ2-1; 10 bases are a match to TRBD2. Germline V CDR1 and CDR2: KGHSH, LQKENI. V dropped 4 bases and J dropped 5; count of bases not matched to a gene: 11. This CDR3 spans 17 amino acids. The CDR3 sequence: CASSLAGGTGSNNEQFF. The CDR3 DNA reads TGTGCCAGCTCACTAGCGGGAGGCACGGGATCCAACAATGAGCAGTTCTTC.

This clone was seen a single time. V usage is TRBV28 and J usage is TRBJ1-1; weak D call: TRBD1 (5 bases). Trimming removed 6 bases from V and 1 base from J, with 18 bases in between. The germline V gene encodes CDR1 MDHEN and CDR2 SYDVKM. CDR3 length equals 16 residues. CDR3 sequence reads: CASRTGRVFWNTEAFF. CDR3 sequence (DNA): TGTGCCAGCAGGACGGGACGGGTTTTTTGGAACACTGAAGCTTTCTTT.

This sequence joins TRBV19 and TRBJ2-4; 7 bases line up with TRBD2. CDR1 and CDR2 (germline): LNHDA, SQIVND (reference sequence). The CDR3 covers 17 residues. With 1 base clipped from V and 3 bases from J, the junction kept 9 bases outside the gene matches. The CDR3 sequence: CASSIGEVGRGKNIQYF. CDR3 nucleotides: TGTGCCAGTAGTATAGGAGAGGTAGGGAGGGGCAAAAACATTCAGTACTTC. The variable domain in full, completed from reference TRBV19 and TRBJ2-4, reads DGGITQSPKYLFRKEGQNVTLSCEQNLNHDAMYWYRQDPGQGLRLIYYSQIVNDFQKGDIAEGYSVSREKKESFPLTVTSAQKNPTAFYLCASSIGEVGRGKNIQYFGAGTRLSVL.

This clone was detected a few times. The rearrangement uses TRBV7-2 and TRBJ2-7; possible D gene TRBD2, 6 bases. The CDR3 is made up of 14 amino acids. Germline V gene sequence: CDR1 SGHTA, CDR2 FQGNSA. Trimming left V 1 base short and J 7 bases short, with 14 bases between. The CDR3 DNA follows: TGTGCCAGCAGCTTAGTGCTGGCGGCGGGGGAGCAGTACTTC. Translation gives CASSLVLAAGEQYF.

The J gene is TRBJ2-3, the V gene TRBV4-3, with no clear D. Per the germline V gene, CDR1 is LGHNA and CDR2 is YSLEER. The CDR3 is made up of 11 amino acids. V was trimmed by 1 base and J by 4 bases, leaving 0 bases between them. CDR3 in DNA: TGCGCCAGCAGCCAAGCAGATACGCAGTATTTT. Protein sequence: CASSQADTQYF.

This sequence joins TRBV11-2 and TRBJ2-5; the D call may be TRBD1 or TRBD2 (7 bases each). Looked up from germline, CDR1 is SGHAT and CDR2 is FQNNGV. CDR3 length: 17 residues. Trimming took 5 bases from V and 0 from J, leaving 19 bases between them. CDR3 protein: CASSQGGVGRYQETQYF. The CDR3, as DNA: TGTGCCAGCAGCCAGGGGGGGGTAGGGAGGTACCAAGAGACCCAGTACTTC.

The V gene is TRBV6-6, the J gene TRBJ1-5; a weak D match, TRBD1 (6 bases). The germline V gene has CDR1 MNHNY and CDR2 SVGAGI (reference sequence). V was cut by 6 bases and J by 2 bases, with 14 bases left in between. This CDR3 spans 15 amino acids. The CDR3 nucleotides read TGTGCCAGCAGGTCCAGGGGAGTTGGCAATCAGCCCCAGCATTTT. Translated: CASRSRGVGNQPQHF.

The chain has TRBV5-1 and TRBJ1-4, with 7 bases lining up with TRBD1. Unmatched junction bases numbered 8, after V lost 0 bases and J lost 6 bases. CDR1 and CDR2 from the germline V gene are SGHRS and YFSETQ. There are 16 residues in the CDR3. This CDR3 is CASSLALGDRDEKLFF. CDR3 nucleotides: TGCGCCAGCAGCTTGGCCCTAGGGGACAGAGATGAAAAACTGTTTTTT.

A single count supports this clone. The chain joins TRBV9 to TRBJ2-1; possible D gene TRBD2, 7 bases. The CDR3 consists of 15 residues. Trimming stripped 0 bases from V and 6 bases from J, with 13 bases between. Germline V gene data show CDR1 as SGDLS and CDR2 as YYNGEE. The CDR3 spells CASSVVGGTRNEQFF. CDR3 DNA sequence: TGTGCCAGCAGCGTAGTGGGGGGGACACGCAATGAGCAGTTCTTC.

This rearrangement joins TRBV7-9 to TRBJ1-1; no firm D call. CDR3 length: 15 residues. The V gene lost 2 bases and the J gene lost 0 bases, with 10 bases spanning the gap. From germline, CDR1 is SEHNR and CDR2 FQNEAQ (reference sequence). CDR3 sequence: CASSLKASLNTEAFF. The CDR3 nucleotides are TGTGCCAGCAGCTTAAAGGCCTCTCTGAACACTGAAGCTTTCTTT.

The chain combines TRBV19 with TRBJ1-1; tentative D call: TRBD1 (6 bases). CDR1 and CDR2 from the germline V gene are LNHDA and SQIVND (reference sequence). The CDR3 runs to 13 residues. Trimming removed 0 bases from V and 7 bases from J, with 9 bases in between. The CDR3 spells CASSIDRGNEAFF. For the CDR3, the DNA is TGTGCCAGTAGTATAGATAGGGGGAATGAAGCTTTCTTT.

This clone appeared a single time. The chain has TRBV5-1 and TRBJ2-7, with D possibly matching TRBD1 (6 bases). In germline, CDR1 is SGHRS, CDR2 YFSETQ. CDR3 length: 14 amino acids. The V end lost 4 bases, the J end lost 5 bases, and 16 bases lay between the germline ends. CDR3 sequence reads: CASSLRTEVDEQYF. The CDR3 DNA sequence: TGCGCCAGCAGCCTTAGGACAGAGGTAGACGAGCAGTACTTC.

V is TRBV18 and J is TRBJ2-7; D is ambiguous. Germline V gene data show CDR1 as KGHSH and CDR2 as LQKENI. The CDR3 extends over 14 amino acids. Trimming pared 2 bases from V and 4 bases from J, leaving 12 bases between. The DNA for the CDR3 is TGTGCCAGCTCACCATCCGCAAGGAGATACGAGCAGTACTTC. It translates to CASSPSARRYEQYF.

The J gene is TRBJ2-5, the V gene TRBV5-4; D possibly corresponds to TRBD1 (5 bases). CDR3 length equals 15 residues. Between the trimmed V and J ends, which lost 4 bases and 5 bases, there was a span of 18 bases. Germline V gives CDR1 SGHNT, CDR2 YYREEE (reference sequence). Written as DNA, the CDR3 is TGTGCCAGCAGCCATTCAGGGCCCCTACGGGAGACCCAGTACTTC. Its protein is CASSHSGPLRETQYF.

This CDR3 is CASSLRGAPYEQYF. CDR3 sequence (DNA): TGTGCCAGCAGCTTAAGGGGGGCCCCTTACGAGCAGTACTTC. The J gene is TRBJ2-7, the V gene TRBV7-6; D could derive from TRBD1 or TRBD2 (6 bases each). The CDR3 runs to 14 residues. CDR1 and CDR2 from the germline V gene are SGHVS and FNYEAQ. V dropped 2 bases and J dropped 4 bases, with 12 bases sitting between them.

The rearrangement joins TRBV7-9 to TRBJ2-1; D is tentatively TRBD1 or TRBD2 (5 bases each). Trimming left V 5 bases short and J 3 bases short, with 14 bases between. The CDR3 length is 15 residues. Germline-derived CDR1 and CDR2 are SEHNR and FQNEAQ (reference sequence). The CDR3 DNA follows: TGTGCCAGCAGCCGTATCCGGGGCTTCTACAATGAGCAGTTCTTC. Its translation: CASSRIRGFYNEQFF.

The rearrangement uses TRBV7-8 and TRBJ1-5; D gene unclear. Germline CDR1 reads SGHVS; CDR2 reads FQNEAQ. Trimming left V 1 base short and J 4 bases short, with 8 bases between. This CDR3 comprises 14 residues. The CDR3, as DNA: TGTGCCAGCAGCTTAGAGTGGGGAAATCAGCCCCAGCATTTT. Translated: CASSLEWGNQPQHF.

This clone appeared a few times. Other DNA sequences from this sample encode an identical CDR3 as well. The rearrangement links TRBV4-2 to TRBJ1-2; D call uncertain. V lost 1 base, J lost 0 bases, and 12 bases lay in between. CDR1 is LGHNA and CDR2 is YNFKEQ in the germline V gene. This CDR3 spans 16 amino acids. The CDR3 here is CASSQAHQETNYGYTF. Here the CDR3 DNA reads TGTGCCAGCAGCCAAGCACACCAGGAGACTAACTATGGCTACACCTTC.